A single sample gave rise to the 25 T cell receptor beta chains below, sequenced in a study of blood T cell repertoires in COVID-19. This table comes from immunoSEQ multiplex PCR, and its TCRdb copy is limited to in-frame clones, with some not included. The sample contains roughly 160,000 clones, more than 75% of which appear only once. The sample consisted of peripheral blood. Receptors were obtained from a man aged 50 to 59 who had recovered from COVID-19.

The rearrangement uses TRBV5-1 and TRBJ2-3; D is uncertain. This CDR3 region has 14 residues. The V end lost 0 bases, the J end lost 6 bases, and 11 bases lay between the germline ends. Per the germline V gene, CDR1 is SGHRS and CDR2 is YFSETQ. CDR3 protein: CASSLGLPPDTQYF. Here the CDR3 DNA reads TGCGCCAGCAGCTTGGGACTCCCCCCGGATACGCAGTATTTT.

V is TRBV5-4 and J is TRBJ2-4, with TRBD2 matching 8 bases. Germline values: CDR1 SGHNT, CDR2 YYREEE (reference sequence). The CDR3 consists of 12 residues. Trimming at V came to 7 bases and at J to 3 bases, leaving 0 bases not matched to a gene. In nucleotides, the CDR3 is TGTGCCAGCGCGGGGGGCAAAAACATTCAGTACTTC. This translates into CASAGGKNIQYF.

This clone was recorded a few times. The chain employs TRBV10-3 and TRBJ1-4; 7 bases agree with TRBD1. Trimming took 0 bases from V and 7 from J; bases not matched to a gene: 5. CDR1 and CDR2 (germline): ENHRY, SYGVKD. This CDR3 region has 15 residues. As DNA, the CDR3 is TGTGCCATCAGTGAGTCGGACAGGCGGTTTGAAAAACTGTTTTTT. This encodes CAISESDRRFEKLFF.

In its sample, this clone was seen a few times. J is TRBJ1-6 and V is TRBV6-5; tentatively, D is TRBD1 (6 bases). Germline CDR1 and CDR2: MNHEY and SVGAGI. Trimming took off 8 bases at V and 10 bases at J, with 18 bases between the two ends. The CDR3 runs to 14 residues. The CDR3 protein is CASGRTARESPLHF. CDR3 coding DNA: TGTGCCAGCGGACGGACAGCGCGAGAGTCACCCCTCCACTTT.

V usage is TRBV6-5 and J usage is TRBJ2-5, with 9 bases matching TRBD1. The germline CDR1 and CDR2 sequences are MNHEY and SVGAGI. Trimming took 8 bases from V and 5 from J; bases not matched to a gene: 9. This CDR3 region has 14 residues. The CDR3 region has the DNA TGTGCCAGCTCTTGGACAGGGGTAAAGGAGACCCAGTACTTC. It specifies CASSWTGVKETQYF.

The genes are TRBV25-1 and TRBJ2-4; 7 nucleotides match TRBD1. Trimming cost V 11 bases and J 0 bases; bases outside gene matches: 19. The CDR3 spans 18 residues. Germline V CDR1 and CDR2: MGHDK, SYGVNS. DNA of the CDR3: TGTGCCCGCCACAGAGGGGGCCGCTTTCACCTAGCCAAAAACATTCAGTACTTC. Translating gives CARHRGGRFHLAKNIQYF.

The V gene is TRBV5-1, the J gene TRBJ2-5; 11 bases agree with TRBD1. The CDR3 is 14 residues long. CDR1 is SGHRS and CDR2 is YFSETQ in the germline V gene. V gave up 4 bases and J gave up 5 bases; unmatched junction bases: 4. CDR3 residues: CASSTGDRGETQYF. As DNA, the CDR3 is TGCGCCAGCAGCACCGGGGACAGGGGGGAGACCCAGTACTTC.

The chain uses TRBV7-9 and TRBJ1-2; 10 nucleotides match TRBD1. The germline CDR1 and CDR2 sequences are SEHNR and FQNEAQ (reference sequence). The CDR3 covers 14 residues. Trimming at V came to 2 bases and at J to 7 bases, leaving 4 bases not matched to a gene. DNA of the CDR3: TGTGCCAGCAGCTTACAGACAGGGGGCGTTGGCTACACCTTC. Its translation is CASSLQTGGVGYTF.

This clone was seen a handful of times. J is TRBJ2-7 and V is TRBV28, with 10 bases aligning to TRBD1. This CDR3 comprises 12 residues. Germline V CDR1 and CDR2: MDHEN, SYDVKM. V gave up 7 bases and J gave up 6 bases; unmatched junction bases: 3. CDR3 amino acids: CASTRTGGEQYF. The CDR3, as DNA: TGTGCCAGCACGAGGACAGGGGGCGAGCAGTACTTC. Complete variable domain (other parts from reference TRBV28 and TRBJ2-7): DVKVTQSSRYLVKRTGEKVFLECVQDMDHENMFWYRQDPGLGLRLIYFSYDVKMKEKGDIPEGYSVSREKKERFSLILESASTNQTSMYLCASTRTGGEQYFGPGTRLTVT.

This rearrangement joins TRBV3-1 (or the pseudogene TRBV3-2) to TRBJ2-7; 7 nucleotides match TRBD2. Looked up from germline, CDR1 is LGHDT and CDR2 is YNNKEL (reference sequence). V lost 1 base and J lost 5; bases outside the gene matches: 11. The CDR3 consists of 16 residues. The CDR3 reads CASSQGFKGRANEQYF. CDR3 DNA sequence: TGTGCCAGCAGCCAAGGATTTAAGGGGAGGGCCAACGAGCAGTACTTC.

The J gene is TRBJ2-1, the V gene TRBV19; 12 bases map to TRBD2. Trimming removed 4 bases from V and 2 bases from J; junction bases left unmatched: 3. Germline CDR1 LNHDA, CDR2 SQIVND (reference sequence). The CDR3 loop spans 16 amino acids. CDR3 protein: CASSRLAGAPYNEQFF. The DNA for the CDR3 is TGTGCCAGTAGTAGACTAGCGGGAGCCCCCTACAATGAGCAGTTCTTC.

This chain connects TRBV5-6 to TRBJ2-7; no firm D call. V lost 2 bases and J lost 1, with 10 bases in between. The CDR3 totals 14 residues. CDR1 is SGHDT and CDR2 is YYEEEE in the germline V gene. The CDR3 spells CASSFSSVSYEQYF. CDR3 in DNA: TGTGCCAGCAGCTTTTCTAGTGTGTCCTACGAGCAGTACTTC.

V usage is TRBV18 and J usage is TRBJ1-5, with no clear D. Per the germline V gene, CDR1 is KGHSH and CDR2 is LQKENI. This CDR3 comprises 15 residues. V was clipped by 8 bases and J by 1 base, with 15 bases between them. CDR3 in amino acids: CASTQASPSNQPQHF. CDR3 nucleotide sequence: TGTGCCAGCACCCAAGCTTCCCCGAGCAATCAGCCCCAGCATTTT.

The chain couples TRBV19 to TRBJ2-3, with TRBD1 matching over 9 bases. With V trimmed by 7 bases and J by 3 bases, 11 bases remained unmatched. The CDR3 length is 16 residues. Per the germline V gene, CDR1 is LNHDA and CDR2 is SQIVND (reference sequence). The CDR3 reads CASNSGTGTGTDTQYF. The CDR3 nucleotides are TGTGCCAGTAATTCGGGGACCGGGACAGGGACAGATACGCAGTATTTT.

The V call is TRBV6-1, the J call TRBJ1-2; 9 nucleotides align to TRBD1. The length of the CDR3 is 16 residues. Germline V gene sequence: CDR1 MNHNS, CDR2 SASEGT. Trimming took 4 bases from V and 6 from J; bases not matched to a gene: 12. In DNA form, the CDR3 reads TGTGCCAGCAGTGCTCCCCAGGACAGGGGAAGGAATGGCTACACCTTC. Translating gives CASSAPQDRGRNGYTF.

This clone has more than one count but fewer than ten. This chain links TRBV10-3 with TRBJ2-3, with TRBD1 matching 10 bases. Germline values: CDR1 ENHRY, CDR2 SYGVKD. V shed 3 bases and J 3 bases; nucleotides not matched to a gene: 6. There are 16 residues in the CDR3. For the CDR3, the DNA is TGTGCCATCAGTGAAATACCGGGACAGGGGACAGATACGCAGTATTTT. Translating gives CAISEIPGQGTDTQYF.

The V and J genes are TRBV6-6 and TRBJ2-7; tentatively, D is TRBD1 (5 bases). Germline lookup yields CDR1 MNHNY and CDR2 SVGAGI (reference sequence). The CDR3 runs 13 residues. Trimming removed 8 bases at V and 0 bases at J, with 11 bases between. CDR3: CASAQGTSYEQYF. The CDR3 DNA follows: TGTGCCAGCGCGCAGGGCACCTCCTACGAGCAGTACTTC.

The chain employs TRBV6-2 or TRBV6-3 and TRBJ1-2; D is undetermined. The germline gives CDR1 MNHEY, CDR2 SVGEGT. V was pared by 2 bases and J by 7 bases, with 11 bases between. The CDR3 has 13 amino acids. In DNA form, the CDR3 reads TGTGCCAGCAGTTACGACTTTTCGAGTGGCTACACCTTC. Encoded protein: CASSYDFSSGYTF.

A note on this clone: Other DNA sequences within the sample encode an identical CDR3. The rearrangement uses TRBV18 and TRBJ2-5; no definite D call. The CDR3 spans 13 residues. Germline V gene data show CDR1 as KGHSH and CDR2 as LQKENI. Trimming took off 3 bases at V and 1 base at J, with 6 bases between the two ends. The DNA for the CDR3 is TGTGCCAGCTCACCTGGCCTCCAAGAGACCCAGTACTTC. Protein sequence: CASSPGLQETQYF.

V is TRBV5-4 and J is TRBJ1-2; D gene ambiguous. Germline V gene sequence: CDR1 SGHNT, CDR2 YYREEE (reference sequence). Trimming took 2 bases from V and 2 from J, leaving 10 bases between them. The CDR3 contains 14 residues. CDR3 protein: CASSLREANYGYTF. In DNA form, the CDR3 reads TGTGCCAGCAGCTTACGGGAGGCGAACTATGGCTACACCTTC.

Concerning this clone itself: At one end the junction does not follow the germline gene, possibly because of a read error. This chain connects TRBV5-1 to TRBJ2-7; D might be TRBD2 (5 bases). The germline V gene has CDR1 SGHRS and CDR2 YFSETQ. The CDR3 is 14 amino acids. CDR3 region: CASSLVSSSNEQYF. Written as DNA, the CDR3 is TGCGCCAGCAGCTTGGTGTCTAGCTCCAACGAGCAGTACTTC. The whole variable domain, remainder taken from reference TRBV5-1 and TRBJ2-7, is KAGVTQTPRYLIKTRGQQVTLSCSPISGHRSVSWYQQTPGQGLQFLFEYFSETQRNKGNFPGRFSGRQFSNSRSEMNVSTLELGDSALYLCASSLVSSSNEQYFGPGTRLTVT.

This clone occurred once. The sample contains more than one DNA sequence encoding this CDR3. The chain couples TRBV5-1 to TRBJ2-3; D is possibly TRBD1 (5 bases). CDR1 is SGHRS, CDR2 YFSETQ, per germline. Trimming took 0 bases from V and 0 from J, leaving 5 bases between them. The length of the CDR3 is 14 residues. The CDR3 reads CASSLDRSTDTQYF. CDR3 nucleotide sequence: TGCGCCAGCAGCTTGGACAGGAGCACAGATACGCAGTATTTT.

V is TRBV11-2 and J is TRBJ2-1; perhaps TRBD1 as D (5 bases). V lost 8 bases to trimming and J lost 6 bases, with 5 bases between them. Germline-derived CDR1 and CDR2 are SGHAT and FQNNGV. The CDR3 has 10 residues. DNA of the CDR3: TGTGCCAGCCAGGGCAATGAGCAGTTCTTC. Translating it yields CASQGNEQFF.

V gene TRBV5-6 combines with J gene TRBJ1-2, with D maybe TRBD1 (6 bases). The CDR3 has 15 amino acids. The germline V gene has CDR1 SGHDT and CDR2 YYEEEE. V lost 4 bases and J lost 0, with 13 bases in between. The chain's CDR3 is CASSPGQRSNYGYTF. The DNA of the CDR3 is TGTGCCAGCAGCCCTGGACAGCGATCTAACTATGGCTACACCTTC.

V gene TRBV27 combines with J gene TRBJ1-1; 10 bases line up with TRBD1. Trimming removed 5 bases from V and 1 base from J; junction bases left unmatched: 4. The germline gives CDR1 MNHEY, CDR2 SMNVEV (reference sequence). This CDR3 is 15 amino acids long. CDR3 loop: CASSKDRGPNTEAFF. The CDR3 coding sequence is TGTGCCAGCAGTAAAGACAGGGGGCCGAACACTGAAGCTTTCTTT.